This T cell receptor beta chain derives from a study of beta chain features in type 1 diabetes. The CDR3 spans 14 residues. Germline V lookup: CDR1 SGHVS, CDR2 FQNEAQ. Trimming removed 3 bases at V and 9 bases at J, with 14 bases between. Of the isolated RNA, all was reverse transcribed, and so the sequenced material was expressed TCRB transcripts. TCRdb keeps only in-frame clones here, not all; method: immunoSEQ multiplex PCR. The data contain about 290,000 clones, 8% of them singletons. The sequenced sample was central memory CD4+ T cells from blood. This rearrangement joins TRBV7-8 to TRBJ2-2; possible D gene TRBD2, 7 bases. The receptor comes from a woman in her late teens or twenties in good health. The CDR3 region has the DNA TGTGCCAGCAGCTTCATTAGGGGGGGTTGGGAGCTGTTTTTT. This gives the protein CASSFIRGGWELFF.